This TCR beta chain appears in the sequencing data of a study of cytomegalovirus exposure and HLA in healthy donors. On the study more broadly: Some 85 million unique TCRs, all from HLA-typed donors, were included in an early release of the data.

13 Jbeta primers and 60 Vbeta primers were used for the PCR. In the source study's methods: In a later analysis, 75 million to 85 million unique TCR beta chains included roughly 11 million shared by two or more donors. Libraries were prepared by immunoSEQ multiplex PCR; TCRdb keeps only in-frame clonotypes and omits some of them. V, J and clone size are those of that table, while D and trimming were read from the DNA. There are 110,000 to 150,000 clones in the sample; around 75% occur only once, and 1.5% to 2% lies in the top ten. In the case of this clone: Its target is not known.

Overall study results and limits: TCR sequences were mostly rare, though some public TCRs occurred in many donors. In a later analysis, at a false discovery rate of 0.05, about 15,000 TCR beta sequences were associated with HLA alleles.

What was sequenced was PBMCs. The clonotype was recovered from a woman aged 40 to 50 in good health and CMV-seronegative.

The CDR3 DNA sequence: TGTGCCACCGCTGGAGGTGGGACCAAAAACATTCAGTACTTC. It is translated as CATAGGGTKNIQYF. V usage is TRBV7-9 and J usage is TRBJ2-4; D possibly corresponds to TRBD2 (5 bases). Trimming removed 10 bases at V and 2 bases at J, with 15 bases between. This CDR3 region has 14 residues. The germline V gene has CDR1 SEHNR and CDR2 FQNEAQ (reference sequence).